This T cell receptor (beta chain) stems from a study of PD-L1 blockade in urothelial cancer. CDR1 LGHNA and CDR2 YSLEER come from the germline V gene. Germline trimming cut 4 bases from V and 7 bases from J; bases unmatched to any gene: 7. This CDR3 spans 13 amino acids. The time point is: peripheral blood 6 weeks after treatment start. The assay was immunoSEQ multiplex PCR, and TCRdb's table has in-frame clones only and misses some. Of about 110,000 clones in the sample, under 95% were seen once. This clonotype was obtained from a man aged 60-69 years with urothelial cancer. The rearrangement joins TRBV4-3 to TRBJ2-7, with 7 nucleotides matching TRBD1. Material: PBMCs, obtained around atezolizumab (anti-PD-L1) treatment. DNA of the CDR3: TGCGCCAGCAGCCCCAACAGGGGTGAGGAGCAGTACTTC. It encodes CASSPNRGEEQYF.